This TCR beta chain was found in a study of cytomegalovirus exposure and HLA in healthy donors. Broader study findings: Among TCR beta chains, those listed as cytomegalovirus-associated numbered about 150. Among the CMV-associated chains, a few were confirmed in vitro as specific for CMV antigens.

Assay: immunoSEQ multiplex PCR; the TCRdb copy retains only in-frame clones and omits some. The data show 100,000 to 150,000 clones, roughly nine tenths seen once. As for this clone: Antigen: not known.

The V and J ends lost 2 bases and 2 bases, in that order; junction bases with no gene match: 3. The CDR3 totals 15 residues. CDR1 is MDHEN, CDR2 SYDVKM, per germline. Among the 110 or so subjects of the validation cohort, separate from the 666-subject first cohort, were the donors. Sequencing used PBMCs. This chain connects TRBV28 to TRBJ1-5; 7 positions agree with TRBD1. The sequence was collected from a woman aged 18-29 years in good health and CMV-seronegative. CDR3 loop: CASSLQGQGNQPQHF. Written as DNA, the CDR3 is TGTGCCAGCAGTTTACAAGGACAGGGCAATCAGCCCCAGCATTTT.